This T cell receptor (beta chain) was captured in a study of blood T cell repertoires in COVID-19. Study in general: COVID-19 samples, acute and convalescent, were from the United States, Italy and Spain. Nucleic acid was either cDNA or gDNA, and it came from T cells, B-cell-depleted T cells, or PBMCs.

This CDR3 is 14 amino acids long. Germline V gives CDR1 MNHEY, CDR2 SVGEGT. The J segment lost 8 bases and the V segment lost 5 bases, leaving 8 bases of the junction unmatched. Per the authors' pipeline: By means of reference gene primer amplification, nucleated cell counts were estimated. Clones were sequenced by immunoSEQ multiplex PCR, and TCRdb holds only the in-frame ones, with some missing. That table supplies the V and J calls and clone size; D and trimming were determined from the DNA. Among fewer than 200,000 clones listed, about 89% were seen once. This sequence originates from a man aged 18 to 30 who had recovered from COVID-19. The specimen was peripheral blood. V usage is TRBV6-2 or TRBV6-3 and J usage is TRBJ2-1; TRBD2 aligns across 8 bases. DNA for the CDR3: TGTGCCAGCAGTCCCAGCGGGAGTGGGTATGAGCAGTTCTTC. Translated, it gives CASSPSGSGYEQFF.